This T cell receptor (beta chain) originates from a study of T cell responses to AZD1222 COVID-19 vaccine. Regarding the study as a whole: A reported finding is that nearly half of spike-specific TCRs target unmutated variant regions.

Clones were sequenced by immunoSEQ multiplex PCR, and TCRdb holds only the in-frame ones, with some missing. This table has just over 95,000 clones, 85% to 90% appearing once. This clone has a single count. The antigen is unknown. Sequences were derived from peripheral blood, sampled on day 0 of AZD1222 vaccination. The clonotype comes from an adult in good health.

The CDR3 sequence: CSVEAVRQGAYEQYF. CDR3 sequence (DNA): TGCAGCGTTGAAGCGGTAAGACAGGGGGCTTACGAGCAGTACTTC. The chain is built from TRBV29-1 and TRBJ2-7, with 10 bases identical to TRBD1. This CDR3 is 15 amino acids long. The trim removed 1 base at V and 4 bases at J, leaving 7 bases unmatched. Germline CDR1 is SQVTM and CDR2 is ANQGSEA.